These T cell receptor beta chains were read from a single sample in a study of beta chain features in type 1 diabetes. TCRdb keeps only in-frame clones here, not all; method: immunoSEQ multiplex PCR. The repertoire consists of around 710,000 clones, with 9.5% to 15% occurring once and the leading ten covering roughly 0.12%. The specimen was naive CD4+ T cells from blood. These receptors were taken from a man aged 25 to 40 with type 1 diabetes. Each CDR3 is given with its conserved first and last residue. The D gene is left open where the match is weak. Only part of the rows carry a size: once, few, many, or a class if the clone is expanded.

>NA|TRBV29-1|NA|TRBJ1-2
TGCAGCGTTGCCGGAGTCTTAACCTATGGCTACACCTTC
CSVAGVLTYGYTF
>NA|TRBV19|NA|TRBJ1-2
TGTGCCAGTAAGGTAGCAACACTCTATGGCTACACCTTC
CASKVATLYGYTF
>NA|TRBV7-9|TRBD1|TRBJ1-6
TGTGCCAGCAGCTTAGATATCCTGGGGACAGGGTATAGACCCCTCCACTTT
CASSLDILGTGYRPLHF
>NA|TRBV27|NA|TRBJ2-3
TGTGCCAGCAGTTCGTTCGAAGATACGCAGTATTTT
CASSSFEDTQYF
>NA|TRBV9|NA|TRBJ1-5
TGTGCCAGCAGCCCTAATGGCTATAGCAATCAGCCCCAGCATTTT
CASSPNGYSNQPQHF
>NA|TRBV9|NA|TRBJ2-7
TGTGCCAGCAGCGTTCAGGGAAGAGGGAACGAGCAGTACTTC
CASSVQGRGNEQYF
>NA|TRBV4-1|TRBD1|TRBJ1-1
TGCGCCAGCAGCCAAGATCCTGGGCCAAGGGGGCGGGGTGAACGGTTC
CASSQDPGPRGRGERF
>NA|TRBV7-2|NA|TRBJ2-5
TGTGCCAGCAGCCGTAAGATCCAAGAGACCCAGTACTTC
CASSRKIQETQYF
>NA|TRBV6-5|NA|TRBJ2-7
TGTGCCAGCAGTTACGACGGGAAAGACTACGAGCAGTACTTC
CASSYDGKDYEQYF
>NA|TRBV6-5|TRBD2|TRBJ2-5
TGTGCCAGCAGTTACCCTACTAGCGGGGCGGAGTCGACCCAGTACTTC
CASSYPTSGAESTQYF
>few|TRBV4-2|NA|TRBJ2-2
TGTGCCAGCAGCCAATCGGCGTCAGGGGCTTACACCGGGGAGCTGTTTTTT
CASSQSASGAYTGELFF
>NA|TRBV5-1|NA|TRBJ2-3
TGCGCCAGCAGCTTGTATTCAACTACAGATACGCAGTATTTT
CASSLYSTTDTQYF
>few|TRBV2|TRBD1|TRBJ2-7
TGTGCCGGGAGGGACAGGGCATACGAGCAGTACTTC
CAGRDRAYEQYF
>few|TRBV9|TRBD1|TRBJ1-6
TGTGCCAGCAGCCCGACAGGGTCTAATTCACCCCTCCACTTT
CASSPTGSNSPLHF
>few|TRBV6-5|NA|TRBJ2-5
TGTGCCAGCAGCCACGGGCAGCAAGAGACCCAGTACTTC
CASSHGQQETQYF
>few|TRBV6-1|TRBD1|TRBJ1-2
TGTGCCAGCAGGTACAGGGGTGGCGGCTACACCTTC
CASRYRGGGYTF
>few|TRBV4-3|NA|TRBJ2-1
TGCGCCAGCAGCCAAGAGCGGGGTACAGGCTACAATGAGCAGTTCTTC
CASSQERGTGYNEQFF
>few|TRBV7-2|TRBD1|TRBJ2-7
TGTGCCAGCAGCTTAGGAGGGACAGGGGGGTACGAGCAGTACTTC
CASSLGGTGGYEQYF
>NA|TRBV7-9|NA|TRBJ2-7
TGTGCCAGCAGCTTTAGGGACACCGGGGGGAGTTACGAGCAGTACTTC
CASSFRDTGGSYEQYF
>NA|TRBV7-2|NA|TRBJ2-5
TGTGCCAGCAGCGCCCACAGGGACCCAGAGACCCAGTACTTC
CASSAHRDPETQYF
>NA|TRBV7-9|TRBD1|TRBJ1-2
TGTGCCAGCAGCTTATATCAGGGGGAACCACTTGGCTACACCTTC
CASSLYQGEPLGYTF
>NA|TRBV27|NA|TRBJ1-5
TGTGCCAGCAGTCTGGTTTGGGACCCGAGTCAGCCCCAGCATTTT
CASSLVWDPSQPQHF
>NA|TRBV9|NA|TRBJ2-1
TGTGCCAGCAGCCCCGCTGCCCTAAATGAGCAGTTCTTC
CASSPAALNEQFF
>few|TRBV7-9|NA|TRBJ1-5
TGTGCCAGCAGCTTAGACGGAGGTCAGCCCCAGCATTTT
CASSLDGGQPQHF
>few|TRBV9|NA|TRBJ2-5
TGTGCCAGCAGCGTTGGGGGAGAGACCCAGTACTTC
CASSVGGETQYF
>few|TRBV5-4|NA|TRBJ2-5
TGTGCCAGCAGCTTGGACAGGCCAGAGACCCAGTACTTC
CASSLDRPETQYF
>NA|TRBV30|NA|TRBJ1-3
TGTGCCTGGAGTCGAGGCGTGAGCTCTGGAAACACCATATATTTT
CAWSRGVSSGNTIYF
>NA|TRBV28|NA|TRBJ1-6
TGTGCCAGCAGTATCAGACACCCGAATTCACCCCTCCACTTT
CASSIRHPNSPLHF
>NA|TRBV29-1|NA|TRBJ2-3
TGCAGCTTTGAAGGACAGTCCGCTAGCACAGATACGCAGTATTTT
CSFEGQSASTDTQYF
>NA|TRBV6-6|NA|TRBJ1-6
TGTGCCAGCAGTCTCGGGACAATAGGAAATTCACCCCTCCACTTT
CASSLGTIGNSPLHF
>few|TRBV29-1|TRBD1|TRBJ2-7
TGCAGCGTTGGACGGGACAGGGGAGGCTACGAGCAGTACTTC
CSVGRDRGGYEQYF
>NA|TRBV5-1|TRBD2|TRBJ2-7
TGCGCCAGCAGTAAGCTAGCGGGGGGCCTCTCCTACGAGCAGTACTTC
CASSKLAGGLSYEQYF
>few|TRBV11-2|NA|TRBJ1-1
TGTGCCAGCAGCGTTAACAGGGCAATGAACACTGAAGCTTTCTTT
CASSVNRAMNTEAFF
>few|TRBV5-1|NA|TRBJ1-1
TGCGCCAGCAGCCCCCCGGGGCAGCTCGGAGCTTTCTTT
CASSPPGQLGAFF
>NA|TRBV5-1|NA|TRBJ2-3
TGCGCCAGCAGCTTGGGGCTCGGCGGGCCTAGCACAGATACGCAGTATTTT
CASSLGLGGPSTDTQYF
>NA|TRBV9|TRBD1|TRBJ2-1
TGTGCCAGCAGCGCCCGAGACAGGGACAGCTCCTACAATGAGCAGTTCTTC
CASSARDRDSSYNEQFF
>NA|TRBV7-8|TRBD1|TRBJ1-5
TGTGCCAGCAGTTTGGACAGGGATCAGCCCCAGCATTTT
CASSLDRDQPQHF
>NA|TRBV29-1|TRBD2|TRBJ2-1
TGCAGCGTCCGACCCCGGGGGGGGACGGTGAACGACAATGAGCAGTTCTTC
CSVRPRGGTVNDNEQFF
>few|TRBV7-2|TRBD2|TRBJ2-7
TGTGCCAGCAGCTTCGGCGGGGGCTCCTACGAGCAGTACTTC
CASSFGGGSYEQYF